The 4 T cell receptor beta chains below come from one sample, sequenced in a study of shared clonotypes between healthy human individuals. Measured with immunoSEQ multiplex PCR; TCRdb has only the in-frame clones, and not every one. This sample has over 1.4 million clones, with about 96% found just once. The sequencing sample was made of naive CD4+ T cells sorted from blood. Noted subset: CD45RA+ positively selected. Source of these receptors: a young man in good health.

Concerning this clone itself: A read error may produce the germline difference seen at one junction end. This sequence joins TRBV2 and TRBJ1-5; D is perhaps TRBD1 (6 bases). Germline CDR1 SNHLY, CDR2 FYNNEI. The CDR3 extends over 14 amino acids. The CDR3 bases are TGTGCCAGCAATGAAGGACAGAACAATCAGCCCCAGCATTTT. This translates into CASNEGQNNQPQHF.

With regard to this clone: The sample has other DNA sequences that encode this CDR3 too. The V gene is TRBV27, the J gene TRBJ2-7; D gene ambiguous. CDR3 length equals 13 residues. Germline V lookup: CDR1 MNHEY, CDR2 SMNVEV (reference sequence). V shed 2 bases and J shed 2 bases, with 7 bases lying between them. CDR3 sequence: CASSLGIPYEQYF. The CDR3 coding sequence is TGTGCCAGCAGTTTAGGAATACCCTACGAGCAGTACTTC.

The chain has TRBV4-2 and TRBJ1-2; 8 bases map to TRBD1. V was clipped by 5 bases and J by 7 bases; unmatched bases: 15. The germline CDR1 and CDR2 sequences are LGHNA and YNFKEQ. CDR3 length equals 16 residues. This CDR3 is CASSVKLRTGRSGYTF. CDR3 coding DNA: TGTGCCAGCAGCGTGAAGCTAAGGACAGGGAGGTCTGGCTACACCTTC.

The chain combines TRBV14 with TRBJ2-1; 9 nucleotides align to TRBD1. The CDR3 contains 14 residues. The junction had 3 bases not matched to a gene; V was cut back by 3 bases and J by 6 bases. Germline CDR1 reads SGHDN; CDR2 reads FVKESK. The CDR3 reads CASSQLTGGNEQFF. In nucleotides, the CDR3 is TGTGCCAGCAGCCAGTTGACAGGGGGCAATGAGCAGTTCTTC.